These 2 T cell receptor beta chains came from one sample sequenced in a study of blood T cell repertoires in COVID-19. TCRdb's table, derived via immunoSEQ multiplex PCR, lists solely in-frame clones and lacks some. The table lists fewer than 90,000 clones, approximately 73% of them singletons, with under 15% in the top ten. Sequencing input: peripheral blood. All receptors derive from a man between 60 and 75 years old with COVID-19, enrolled during active disease.

The chain is built from TRBV24-1 and TRBJ2-7; 7 bases fit TRBD2. V gave up 4 bases and J gave up 6 bases; unmatched junction bases: 11. CDR1 is KGHDR and CDR2 is SFDVKD in the germline V gene. This CDR3 has 15 amino acids. This chain's CDR3 is CATSDPQRESFEQYF. The CDR3 DNA follows: TGTGCCACCAGTGACCCCCAGCGGGAATCGTTCGAGCAGTACTTC.

The V gene is TRBV19, the J gene TRBJ2-3; 7 nucleotides align to TRBD2. CDR1 is LNHDA, CDR2 SQIVND, per germline (reference sequence). V dropped 4 bases and J dropped 4; count of bases not matched to a gene: 5. The CDR3 contains 14 residues. The CDR3 DNA is TGTGCCAGTAGTAGCGGTGGGAGGGCAGATACGCAGTATTTT. Its protein product is CASSSGGRADTQYF.